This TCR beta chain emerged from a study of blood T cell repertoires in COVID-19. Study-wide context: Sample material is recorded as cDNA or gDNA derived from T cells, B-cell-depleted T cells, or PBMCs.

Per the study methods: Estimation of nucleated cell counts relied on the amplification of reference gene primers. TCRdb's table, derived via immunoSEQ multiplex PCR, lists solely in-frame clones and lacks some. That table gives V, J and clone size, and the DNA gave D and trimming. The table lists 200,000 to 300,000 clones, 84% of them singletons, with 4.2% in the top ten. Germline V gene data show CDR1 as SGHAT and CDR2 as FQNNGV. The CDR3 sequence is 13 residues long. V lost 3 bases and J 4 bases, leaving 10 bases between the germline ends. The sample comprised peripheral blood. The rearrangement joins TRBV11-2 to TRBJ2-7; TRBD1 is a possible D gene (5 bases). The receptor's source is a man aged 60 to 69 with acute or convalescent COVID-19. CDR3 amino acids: CASSLGRAYEQYF. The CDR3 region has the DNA TGTGCCAGCAGCTTGGGCAGGGCTTACGAGCAGTACTTC.